The T cell receptor beta chain described here comes from a study of T cell responses to AZD1222 COVID-19 vaccine. Looking at the study overall: Pooling of second doses given at about 4 or about 12 weeks was done.

The length of the CDR3 is 15 residues. Germline V gene sequence: CDR1 KGHSH, CDR2 LQKENI. Trimming took off 0 bases at V and 7 bases at J, with 12 bases between the two ends. Turning to this clone: Antigen: not known.

Using immunoSEQ multiplex PCR, the repertoire was profiled, and TCRdb retains in-frame clones only, with some absent. The sample carries 95,000 to 110,000 clones, approximately 88% recorded once. General study points: Among the donors, most were white British and more were female, and clonal diversity was possibly underestimated.

This material consisted of peripheral blood, taken on day 0 of AZD1222 vaccination. This clonotype was sampled from an adult in good health. This chain uses TRBV18 with TRBJ1-4; maybe TRBD1 (5 bases). Here the CDR3 reads CASSPPGTEFEKLFF. The CDR3 DNA is TGTGCCAGCTCACCACCAGGGACCGAGTTTGAAAAACTGTTTTTT.